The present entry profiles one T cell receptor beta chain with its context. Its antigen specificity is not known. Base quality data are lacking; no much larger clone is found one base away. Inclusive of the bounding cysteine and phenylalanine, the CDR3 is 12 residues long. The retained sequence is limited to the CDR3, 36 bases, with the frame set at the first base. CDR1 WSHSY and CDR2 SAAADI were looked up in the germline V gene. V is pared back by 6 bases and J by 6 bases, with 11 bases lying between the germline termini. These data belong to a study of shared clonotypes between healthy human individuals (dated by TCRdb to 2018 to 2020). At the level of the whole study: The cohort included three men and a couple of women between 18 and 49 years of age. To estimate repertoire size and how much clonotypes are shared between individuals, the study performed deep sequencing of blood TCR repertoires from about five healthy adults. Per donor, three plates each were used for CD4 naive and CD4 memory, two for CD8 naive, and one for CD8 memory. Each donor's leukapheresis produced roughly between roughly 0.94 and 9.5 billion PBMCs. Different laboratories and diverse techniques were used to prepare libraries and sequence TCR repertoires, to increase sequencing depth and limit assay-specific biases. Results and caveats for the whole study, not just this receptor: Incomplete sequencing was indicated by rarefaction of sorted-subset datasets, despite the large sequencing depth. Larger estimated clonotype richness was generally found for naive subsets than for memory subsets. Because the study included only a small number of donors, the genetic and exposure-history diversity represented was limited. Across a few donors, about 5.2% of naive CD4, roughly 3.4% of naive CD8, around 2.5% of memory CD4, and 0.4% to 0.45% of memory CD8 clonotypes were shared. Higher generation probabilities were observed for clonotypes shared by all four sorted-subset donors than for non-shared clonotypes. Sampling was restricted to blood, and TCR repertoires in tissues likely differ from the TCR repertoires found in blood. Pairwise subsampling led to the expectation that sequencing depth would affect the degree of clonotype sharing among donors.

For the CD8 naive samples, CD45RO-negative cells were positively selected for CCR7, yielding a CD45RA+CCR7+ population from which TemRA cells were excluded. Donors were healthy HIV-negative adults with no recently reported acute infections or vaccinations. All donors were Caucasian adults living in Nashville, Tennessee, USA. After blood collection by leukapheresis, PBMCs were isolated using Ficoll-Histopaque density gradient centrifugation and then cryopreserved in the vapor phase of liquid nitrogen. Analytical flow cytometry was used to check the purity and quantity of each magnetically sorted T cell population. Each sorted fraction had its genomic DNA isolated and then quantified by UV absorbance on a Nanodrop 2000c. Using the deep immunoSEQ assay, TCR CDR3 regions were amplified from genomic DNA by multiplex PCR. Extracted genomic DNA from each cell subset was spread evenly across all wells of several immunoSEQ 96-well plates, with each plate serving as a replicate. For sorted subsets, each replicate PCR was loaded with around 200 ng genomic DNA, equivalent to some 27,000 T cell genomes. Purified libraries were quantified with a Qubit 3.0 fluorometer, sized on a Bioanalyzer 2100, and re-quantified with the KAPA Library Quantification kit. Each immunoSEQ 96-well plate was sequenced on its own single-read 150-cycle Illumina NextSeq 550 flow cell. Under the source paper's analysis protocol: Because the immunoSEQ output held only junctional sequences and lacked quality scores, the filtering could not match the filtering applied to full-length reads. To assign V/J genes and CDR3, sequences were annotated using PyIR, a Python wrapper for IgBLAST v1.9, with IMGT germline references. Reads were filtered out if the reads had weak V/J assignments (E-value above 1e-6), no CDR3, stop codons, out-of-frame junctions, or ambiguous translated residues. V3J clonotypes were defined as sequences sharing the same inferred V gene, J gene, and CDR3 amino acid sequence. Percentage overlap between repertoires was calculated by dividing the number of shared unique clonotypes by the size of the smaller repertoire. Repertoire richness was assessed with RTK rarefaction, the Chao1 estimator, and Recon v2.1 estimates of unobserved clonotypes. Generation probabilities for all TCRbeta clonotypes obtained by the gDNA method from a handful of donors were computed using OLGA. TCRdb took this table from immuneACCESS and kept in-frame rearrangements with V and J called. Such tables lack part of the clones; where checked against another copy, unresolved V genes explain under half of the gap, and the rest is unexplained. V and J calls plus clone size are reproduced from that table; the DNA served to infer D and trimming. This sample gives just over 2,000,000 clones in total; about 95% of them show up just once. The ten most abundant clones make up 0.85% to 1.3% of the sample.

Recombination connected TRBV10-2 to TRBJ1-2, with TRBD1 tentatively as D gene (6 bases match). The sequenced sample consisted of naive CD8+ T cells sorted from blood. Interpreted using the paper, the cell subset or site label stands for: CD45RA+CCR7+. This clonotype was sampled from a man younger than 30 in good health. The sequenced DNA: TGCGCCAGCAGCCAGGGGCCGGATGGCTACACCTTC. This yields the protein CASSQGPDGYTF.